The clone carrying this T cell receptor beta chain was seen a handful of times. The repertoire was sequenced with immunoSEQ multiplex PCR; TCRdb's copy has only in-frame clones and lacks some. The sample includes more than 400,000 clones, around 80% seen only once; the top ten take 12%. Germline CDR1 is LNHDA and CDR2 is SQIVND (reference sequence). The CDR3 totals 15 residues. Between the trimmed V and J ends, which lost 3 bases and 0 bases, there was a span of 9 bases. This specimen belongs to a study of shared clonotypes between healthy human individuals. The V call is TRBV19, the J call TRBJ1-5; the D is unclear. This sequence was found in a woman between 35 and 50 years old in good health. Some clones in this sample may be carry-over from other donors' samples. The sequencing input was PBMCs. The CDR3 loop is CASSISEYSNQPQHF. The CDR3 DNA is TGTGCCAGTAGTATTTCAGAGTATAGCAATCAGCCCCAGCATTTT.